This TCR beta chain was recorded in a study of Graves' ophthalmopathy and Graves' hyperthyroidism. The V gene lost 5 bases and the J gene lost 2 bases, with 22 bases spanning the gap. The CDR3 is 17 residues long. Germline CDR1 reads MNHEY; CDR2 reads SVGEGT. Scientists amplified the TCR beta CDR3 regions from RNA transcripts. HTBI primers primed a first-round RT-PCR, and a second-round multiplex PCR followed. TCRdb reanalysed the multiplex PCR reads using MiXCR and keeps one entry per CDR3 protein. The repertoire holds under 350,000 distinct CDR3 sequences, with roughly 15% as singletons. This clonotype came up many times.

The chain links TRBV6-2 or TRBV6-3 to TRBJ2-7; TRBD1 might be the D (5 bases). Sample: peripheral blood. The clonotype comes from an adult man with Graves' ophthalmopathy. In DNA form, the CDR3 reads TGTGCCAGCAGTCAGTTGGCCCCCTCCGCCAGGGCCTACGAGCAGTACTTC. Translating gives CASSQLAPSARAYEQYF.